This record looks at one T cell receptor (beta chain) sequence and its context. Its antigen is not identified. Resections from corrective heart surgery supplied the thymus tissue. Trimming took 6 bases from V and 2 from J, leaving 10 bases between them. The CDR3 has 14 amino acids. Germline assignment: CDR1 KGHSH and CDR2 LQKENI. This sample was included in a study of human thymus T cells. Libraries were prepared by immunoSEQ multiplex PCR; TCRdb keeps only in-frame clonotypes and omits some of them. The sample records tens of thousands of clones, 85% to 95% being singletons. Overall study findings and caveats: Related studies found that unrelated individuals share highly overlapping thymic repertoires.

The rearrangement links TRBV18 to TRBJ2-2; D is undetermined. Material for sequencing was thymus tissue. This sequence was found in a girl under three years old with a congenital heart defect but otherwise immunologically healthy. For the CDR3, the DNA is TGTGCCAGCTCTACACCCCATAACACCGGGGAGCTGTTTTTT. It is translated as CASSTPHNTGELFF.